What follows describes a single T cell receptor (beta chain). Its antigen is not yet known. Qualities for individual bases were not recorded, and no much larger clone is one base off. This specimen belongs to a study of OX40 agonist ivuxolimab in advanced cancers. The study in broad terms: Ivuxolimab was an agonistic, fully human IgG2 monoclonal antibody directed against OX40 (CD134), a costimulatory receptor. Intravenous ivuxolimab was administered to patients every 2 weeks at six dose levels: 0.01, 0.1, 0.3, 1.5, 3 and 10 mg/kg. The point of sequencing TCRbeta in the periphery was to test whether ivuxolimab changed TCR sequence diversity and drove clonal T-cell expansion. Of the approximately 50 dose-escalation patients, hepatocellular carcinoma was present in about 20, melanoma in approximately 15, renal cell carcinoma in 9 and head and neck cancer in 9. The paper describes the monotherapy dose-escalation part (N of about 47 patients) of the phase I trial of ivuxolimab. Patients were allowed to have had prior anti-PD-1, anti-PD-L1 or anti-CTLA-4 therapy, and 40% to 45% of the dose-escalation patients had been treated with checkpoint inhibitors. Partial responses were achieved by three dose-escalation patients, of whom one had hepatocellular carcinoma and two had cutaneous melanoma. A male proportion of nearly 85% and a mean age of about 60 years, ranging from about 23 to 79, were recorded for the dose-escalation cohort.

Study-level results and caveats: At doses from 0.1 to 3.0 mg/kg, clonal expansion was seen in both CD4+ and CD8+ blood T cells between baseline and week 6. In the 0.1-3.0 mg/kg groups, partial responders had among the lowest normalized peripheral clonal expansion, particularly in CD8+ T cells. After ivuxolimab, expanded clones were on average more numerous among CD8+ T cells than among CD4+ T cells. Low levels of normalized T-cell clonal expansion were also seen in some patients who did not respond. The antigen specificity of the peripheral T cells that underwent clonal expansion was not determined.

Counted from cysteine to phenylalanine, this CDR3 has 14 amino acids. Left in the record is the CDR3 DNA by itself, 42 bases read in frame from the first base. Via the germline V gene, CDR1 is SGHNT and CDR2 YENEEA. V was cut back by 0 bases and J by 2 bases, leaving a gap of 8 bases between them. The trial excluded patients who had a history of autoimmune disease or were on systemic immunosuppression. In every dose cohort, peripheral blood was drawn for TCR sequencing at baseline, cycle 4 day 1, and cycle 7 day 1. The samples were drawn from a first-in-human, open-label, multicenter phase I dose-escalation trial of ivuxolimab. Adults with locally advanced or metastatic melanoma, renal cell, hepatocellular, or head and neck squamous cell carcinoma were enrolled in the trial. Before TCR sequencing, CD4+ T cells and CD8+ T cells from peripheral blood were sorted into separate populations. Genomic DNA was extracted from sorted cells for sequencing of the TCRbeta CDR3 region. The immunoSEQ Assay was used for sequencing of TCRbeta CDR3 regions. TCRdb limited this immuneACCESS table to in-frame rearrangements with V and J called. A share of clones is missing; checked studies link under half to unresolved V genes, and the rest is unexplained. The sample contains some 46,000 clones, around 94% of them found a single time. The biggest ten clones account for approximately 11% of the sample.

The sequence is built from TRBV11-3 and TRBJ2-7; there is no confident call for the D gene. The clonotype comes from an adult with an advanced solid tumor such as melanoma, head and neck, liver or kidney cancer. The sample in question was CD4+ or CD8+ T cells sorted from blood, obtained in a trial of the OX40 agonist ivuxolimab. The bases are TGTGCCAGCAGCTTAGATAGACCCACCTACGAGCAGTACTTC. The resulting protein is CASSLDRPTYEQYF.